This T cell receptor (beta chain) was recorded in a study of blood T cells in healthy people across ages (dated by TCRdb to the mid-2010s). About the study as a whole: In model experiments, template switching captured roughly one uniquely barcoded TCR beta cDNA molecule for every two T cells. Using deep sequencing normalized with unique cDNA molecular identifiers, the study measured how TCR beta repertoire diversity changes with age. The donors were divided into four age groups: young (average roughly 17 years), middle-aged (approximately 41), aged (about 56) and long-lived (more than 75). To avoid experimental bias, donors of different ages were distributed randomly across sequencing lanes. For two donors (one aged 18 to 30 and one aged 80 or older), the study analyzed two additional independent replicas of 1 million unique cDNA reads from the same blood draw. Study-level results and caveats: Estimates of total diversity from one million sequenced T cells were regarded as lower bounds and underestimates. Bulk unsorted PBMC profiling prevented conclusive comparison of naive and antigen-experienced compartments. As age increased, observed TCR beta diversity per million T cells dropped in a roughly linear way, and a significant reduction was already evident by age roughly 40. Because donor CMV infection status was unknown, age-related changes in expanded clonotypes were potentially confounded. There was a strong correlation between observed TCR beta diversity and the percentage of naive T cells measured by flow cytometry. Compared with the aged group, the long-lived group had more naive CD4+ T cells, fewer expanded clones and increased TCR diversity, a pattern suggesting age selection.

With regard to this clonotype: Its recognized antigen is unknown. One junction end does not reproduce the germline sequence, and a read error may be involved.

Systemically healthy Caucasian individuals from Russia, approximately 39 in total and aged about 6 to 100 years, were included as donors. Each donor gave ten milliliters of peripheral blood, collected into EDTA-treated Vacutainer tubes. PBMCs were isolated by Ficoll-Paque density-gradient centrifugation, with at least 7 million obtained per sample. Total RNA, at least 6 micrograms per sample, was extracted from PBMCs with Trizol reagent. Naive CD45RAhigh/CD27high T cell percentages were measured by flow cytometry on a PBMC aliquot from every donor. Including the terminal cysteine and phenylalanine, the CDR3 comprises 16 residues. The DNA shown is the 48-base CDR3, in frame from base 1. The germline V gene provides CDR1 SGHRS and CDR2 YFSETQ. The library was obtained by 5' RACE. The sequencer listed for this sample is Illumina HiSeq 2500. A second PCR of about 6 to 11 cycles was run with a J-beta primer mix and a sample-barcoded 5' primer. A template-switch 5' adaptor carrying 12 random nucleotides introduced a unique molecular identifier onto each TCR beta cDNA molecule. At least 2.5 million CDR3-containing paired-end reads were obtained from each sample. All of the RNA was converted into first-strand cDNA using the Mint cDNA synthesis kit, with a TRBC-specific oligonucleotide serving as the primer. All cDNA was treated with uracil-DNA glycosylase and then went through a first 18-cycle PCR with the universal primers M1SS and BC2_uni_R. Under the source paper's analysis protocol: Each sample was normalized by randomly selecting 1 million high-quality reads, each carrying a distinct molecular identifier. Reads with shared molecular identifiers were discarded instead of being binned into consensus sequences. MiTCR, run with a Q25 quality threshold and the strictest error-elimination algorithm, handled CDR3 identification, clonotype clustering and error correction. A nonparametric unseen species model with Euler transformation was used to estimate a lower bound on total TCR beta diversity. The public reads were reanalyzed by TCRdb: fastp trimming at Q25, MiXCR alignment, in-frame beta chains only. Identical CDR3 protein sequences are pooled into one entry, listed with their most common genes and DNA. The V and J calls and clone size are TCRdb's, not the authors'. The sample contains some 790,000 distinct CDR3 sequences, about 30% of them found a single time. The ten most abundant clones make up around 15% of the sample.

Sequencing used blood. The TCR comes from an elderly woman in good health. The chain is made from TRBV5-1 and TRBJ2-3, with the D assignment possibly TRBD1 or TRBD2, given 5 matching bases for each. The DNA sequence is TGCGCCAGCAGCTCGAGACCTTTGGGGGTGGCAGATACGCGGTATTTT. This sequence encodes CASSSRPLGVADTRYF.